What follows are 27 T cell receptor beta chains derived from one specimen sequenced in a study of shared clonotypes between healthy human individuals. TCRdb keeps only in-frame clones here, not all; method: immunoSEQ multiplex PCR. The sample lists millions of clones; 95% were seen once. The sample consisted of naive CD4+ T cells sorted from blood. As to subset: CD45RA+ positively selected. The receptors shown here come from a man between 18 and 35 years old in good health.

The chain employs TRBV2 and TRBJ2-5; 9 bases match TRBD1. The last part of the DNA fits TRBJ2-7 better; the J call may be wrong. From germline, CDR1 is SNHLY and CDR2 FYNNEI. The CDR3 has 14 residues. The CDR3 region has the DNA TGTGCCAGCATTTCACAGGGGGCGCGCCACGAGCAGTACTTC. This gives the protein CASISQGARHEQYF.

This rearrangement joins TRBV18 to TRBJ2-1, with 7 bases identical to TRBD1. V was clipped by 0 bases and J by 10 bases; unmatched bases: 12. The CDR3 is 16 residues long. Germline loops: CDR1 KGHSH, CDR2 LQKENI. This CDR3 reads CASSPPGSQGQHEQFF. The CDR3 bases are TGTGCCAGCTCACCACCGGGCTCACAGGGACAGCACGAGCAGTTCTTC. Variable domain in full (rest from reference TRBV18 and TRBJ2-1): NAGVMQNPRHLVRRRGQEARLRCSPMKGHSHVYWYRQLPEEGLKFMVYLQKENIIDESGMPKERFSAEFPKEGPSILRIQQVVRGDSAAYFCASSPPGSQGQHEQFFGPGTRLTVL.

The rearrangement links TRBV28 to TRBJ1-1, with a weak D call TRBD1 (5 bases). Looked up from germline, CDR1 is MDHEN and CDR2 is SYDVKM. The CDR3 is 14 residues long. V lost 7 bases and J 0 bases, leaving 12 bases between the germline ends. The CDR3 here is CASTTGAMNTEAFF. As DNA, the CDR3 is TGTGCCAGCACGACCGGGGCCATGAACACTGAAGCTTTCTTT.

The chain recombines TRBV30 with TRBJ2-1; 7 nucleotides match TRBD1. The CDR3 contains 17 residues. Trimming took 2 bases from V and 4 from J; bases not matched to a gene: 14. CDR1 and CDR2 from the germline V gene are GTSNPN and SVGIG (reference sequence). The CDR3, as DNA: TGTGCCTGGAGTCACGGTAAAGTAGGGACAGATTACAATGAGCAGTTCTTC. The encoded protein is CAWSHGKVGTDYNEQFF.

V is TRBV7-9 and J is TRBJ2-7; the D is unclear. V lost 6 bases and J 7 bases, leaving 16 bases between the germline ends. This CDR3 contains 13 residues. Germline-derived CDR1 and CDR2 are SEHNR and FQNEAQ (reference sequence). The CDR3 DNA is TGTGCCAGCAGGTACACAGCGCTGGGGGAGCAGTACTTC. Its translation: CASRYTALGEQYF.

The J gene is TRBJ2-5, the V gene TRBV6-5, with D maybe TRBD2 (7 bases). This CDR3 has 15 residues. The V end lost 0 bases, the J end lost 5 bases, and 13 bases lay between the germline ends. Per germline, CDR1 MNHEY and CDR2 SVGAGI. CDR3 sequence (DNA): TGTGCCAGCAGTTACTCCGGGGGGCTTTTGGAGACCCAGTACTTC. Protein: CASSYSGGLLETQYF.

Comments on this clone: One end of the junction does not line up with germline, which may come from a read error. The CDR3 nucleotides are TGTGCTAGCAGCGGGACAGGGGCCGCTAGCAATGAGCAGTTCTTC. Protein: CASSGTGAASNEQFF. The chain joins TRBV7-7 to TRBJ2-1; 10 bases are a match to TRBD1. CDR1 is SSHAT, CDR2 FNYEAQ, per germline (reference sequence). This CDR3 contains 15 residues. The complete variable domain, with remaining parts taken from reference TRBV7-7 and TRBJ2-1, reads GAGVSQSPRYKVTKRGQDVTLRCDPISSHATLYWYQQALGQGPEFLTYFNYEAQPDKSGLPSDRFSAERPEGSISTLTIQRTEQRDSAMYRCASSGTGAASNEQFFGPGTRLTVL.

V is TRBV6-5 and J is TRBJ1-1, with D perhaps TRBD1 (5 bases). The CDR3 has 15 amino acids. CDR1 is MNHEY and CDR2 is SVGAGI in the germline V gene. V dropped 6 bases and J dropped 1 base, with 15 bases sitting between them. The CDR3 loop reads CASSYTGLGNTEAFF. The CDR3 nucleotides are TGTGCCAGCAGCTATACGGGACTGGGGAACACTGAAGCTTTCTTT.

The chain has TRBV10-3 and TRBJ2-5, with 7 positions matching TRBD2. CDR1 is ENHRY and CDR2 is SYGVKD in the germline V gene. V trimming: 0 bases; J trimming: 5 bases; junction bases outside the gene matches: 0. This CDR3 has 13 residues. The CDR3 region has the DNA TGTGCCATCAGTGAGTCACTAGCGGAGACCCAGTACTTC. This translates into CAISESLAETQYF.

This clone was detected only once. This sequence joins TRBV5-6 and TRBJ2-7, with 7 bases lining up with TRBD1. V shed 4 bases, J shed 3 bases, and the junction held 7 bases outside the gene matches. The CDR3 is 14 residues long. CDR1 and CDR2 from the germline V gene are SGHDT and YYEEEE. CDR3 loop: CASSDWTGLYEQYF. CDR3 nucleotide sequence: TGTGCCAGCAGCGACTGGACAGGTCTCTACGAGCAGTACTTC.

V and J are TRBV10-2 and TRBJ2-5; D might be TRBD1 (6 bases). In germline, CDR1 is WSHSY, CDR2 SAAADI. The CDR3 contains 16 residues. V lost 6 bases, J lost 1 base, and 18 bases lay in between. As DNA, the CDR3 is TGCGCCAGCAGAGCCCAGGGGTTAAGGGGCCAAGAGACCCAGTACTTC. This sequence encodes CASRAQGLRGQETQYF.

The rearrangement links TRBV6-5 to TRBJ1-1; D might be TRBD1 (6 bases). This CDR3 is 14 amino acids long. Trimming removed 4 bases at V and 4 bases at J, with 13 bases between. Germline CDR1 is MNHEY and CDR2 is SVGAGI. The CDR3 DNA follows: TGTGCCAGCAGTTCAGGGGATAAGGGCACTGAAGCTTTCTTT. This sequence encodes CASSSGDKGTEAFF.

The chain combines TRBV5-6 with TRBJ1-3; D gene unclear. Germline V gives CDR1 SGHDT, CDR2 YYEEEE. This CDR3 comprises 16 residues. Trimming took 2 bases from V and 0 from J, leaving 12 bases between them. The CDR3 bases are TGTGCCAGCAGCTTTGATACGGGCAGCTCTGGAAACACCATATATTTT. Translated: CASSFDTGSSGNTIYF. Drawing the rest from reference TRBV5-6 and TRBJ1-3, the complete variable domain is DAGVTQSPTHLIKTRGQQVTLRCSPKSGHDTVSWYQQALGQGPQFIFQYYEEEERQRGNFPDRFSGHQFPNYSSELNVNALLLGDSALYLCASSFDTGSSGNTIYFGEGSWLTVV.

The chain joins TRBV30 to TRBJ1-1; 7 bases are a match to TRBD1. Germline V gene data show CDR1 as GTSNPN and CDR2 as SVGIG (reference sequence). The V gene end was trimmed by 4 bases and the J gene end by 2 bases; junction bases not matched to a gene: 4. The CDR3 has 13 amino acids. CDR3 nucleotides: TGTGCCTGGACCTACAGGGGAAACACTGAAGCTTTCTTT. Its protein product is CAWTYRGNTEAFF.

The chain joins TRBV2 to TRBJ2-5, with D tentatively TRBD1 (6 bases). The germline V and J ends were trimmed by 6 bases and 2 bases, with 16 bases remaining between them. CDR1 and CDR2 (germline): SNHLY, FYNNEI. The CDR3 is made up of 15 amino acids. CDR3 loop: CASRLDSPIQETQYF. The CDR3 DNA sequence: TGTGCCAGCAGATTGGACAGTCCCATTCAAGAGACCCAGTACTTC.

A word on this clone: Other DNA sequences within the sample encode an identical CDR3. This rearrangement joins TRBV7-2 to TRBJ2-2, with a possible D match to TRBD1 (6 bases). The V end was cut by 0 bases, the J end by 2 bases, with 7 bases between. This CDR3 spans 15 amino acids. In germline, CDR1 is SGHTA, CDR2 FQGNSA. The CDR3 region has the DNA TGTGCCAGCAGCTTAGCACAGGGTAACACCGGGGAGCTGTTTTTT. It translates to CASSLAQGNTGELFF.

With regard to this clone: Other nucleotide sequences from this sample produce the same CDR3. This chain connects TRBV4-1 to TRBJ1-5, with TRBD1 matching over 11 bases. The CDR3 sequence is 15 residues long. J gave up 3 bases and V 4 bases, and 2 bases lay outside the gene matches. Germline V gene lookup returns CDR1 MGHRA and CDR2 YSYEKL. Here the CDR3 DNA reads TGCGCCAGCAGCCCGGGACAGGGGGTCAATCAGCCCCAGCATTTT. Its protein product is CASSPGQGVNQPQHF.

V and J are TRBV7-8 and TRBJ1-6; tentative D call: TRBD1 (5 bases). This CDR3 has 14 residues. Per germline, CDR1 SGHVS and CDR2 FQNEAQ. V lost 3 bases to trimming and J lost 5 bases, with 8 bases between them. Here the CDR3 DNA reads TGTGCCAGCAGCTTGAGGGGCAATAATTCACCCCTCCACTTT. Translation gives CASSLRGNNSPLHF.

The rearrangement uses TRBV5-1 and TRBJ1-1; no clear D. Germline assignment: CDR1 SGHRS and CDR2 YFSETQ. V was pared by 6 bases and J by 0 bases, with 12 bases between. The CDR3 totals 14 residues. The CDR3 DNA reads TGCGCCAGCAAGTCACCACGGGTGAACACTGAAGCTTTCTTT. Translated, it gives CASKSPRVNTEAFF.

J is TRBJ1-2 and V is TRBV6-1; D remains unclear. The CDR3 has 13 residues. Germline CDR1 is MNHNS and CDR2 is SASEGT. V shed 6 bases and J shed 8 bases, with 16 bases lying between them. Here the CDR3 reads CASRVEGWEGYTF. CDR3 nucleotides: TGTGCCAGCAGGGTGGAGGGCTGGGAAGGCTACACCTTC.

The chain links TRBV6-1 to TRBJ1-2; D call uncertain. The germline V gene encodes CDR1 MNHNS and CDR2 SASEGT. The CDR3 covers 15 residues. The V gene lost 1 base and the J gene lost 2 bases, with 11 bases spanning the gap. Here the CDR3 DNA reads TGTGCCAGCAGTGAAGGCTGGGGTCCCAACTATGGCTACACCTTC. Translating it yields CASSEGWGPNYGYTF.

The table lists this clone with a count of one. This chain joins TRBV5-4 and TRBJ1-3, with D maybe TRBD1 (5 bases). Trimming took 5 bases from V and 0 from J, leaving 15 bases between them. The CDR3 loop spans 16 amino acids. The germline gives CDR1 SGHNT, CDR2 YYREEE (reference sequence). The CDR3 sequence: CASSTDGGFSGNTIYF. The CDR3 coding sequence is TGTGCCAGCAGTACCGACGGGGGTTTCTCTGGAAACACCATATATTTT.

The chain has TRBV5-4 and TRBJ1-3, with a possible D match to TRBD1 (6 bases). Germline CDR1 SGHNT, CDR2 YYREEE (reference sequence). The CDR3 loop spans 17 amino acids. V dropped 0 bases and J dropped 0 bases, with 13 bases sitting between them. The CDR3 is CASSLGQGGYSGNTIYF. DNA for the CDR3: TGTGCCAGCAGCTTGGGTCAAGGGGGGTACTCTGGAAACACCATATATTTT.

In regard to this clone: Different DNA sequences within this sample yield the same CDR3. The rearrangement links TRBV18 to TRBJ2-1, with TRBD2 matching over 8 bases. Germline V gene sequence: CDR1 KGHSH, CDR2 LQKENI. After removal of 2 bases from V and 1 base from J, the junction contained 4 bases not matched to a gene. CDR3 length: 16 amino acids. The CDR3 bases are TGTGCCAGCTCACCAGGAACTAGCGGATCCTACAATGAGCAGTTCTTC. Translated: CASSPGTSGSYNEQFF.

The gene calls are TRBV2 and TRBJ1-1; D call uncertain. Trimming stripped 6 bases from V and 11 bases from J, with 13 bases between. The CDR3 covers 11 residues. Per germline, CDR1 SNHLY and CDR2 FYNNEI. The CDR3 protein is CASRIGLGAFF. The CDR3 DNA is TGTGCCAGCAGGATCGGGTTAGGCGCTTTCTTT.

The V gene is TRBV6-1, the J gene TRBJ1-2, with a possible D match to TRBD1 (5 bases). The CDR3 runs to 14 residues. Germline-derived CDR1 and CDR2 are MNHNS and SASEGT. V was cut by 3 bases and J by 4 bases, with 12 bases left in between. The CDR3 region is CASSEEGAFYGYTF. The CDR3 coding sequence is TGTGCCAGCAGTGAGGAAGGGGCCTTCTATGGCTACACCTTC.

This chain connects TRBV9 to TRBJ2-7; tentative D call: TRBD2 (6 bases). Germline CDR1 and CDR2: SGDLS and YYNGEE. Between the trimmed V and J ends, which lost 0 bases and 5 bases, there was a span of 15 bases. The CDR3 extends over 15 amino acids. The CDR3: CASSVVLEGSNEQYF. Here the CDR3 DNA reads TGTGCCAGCAGCGTAGTTCTGGAGGGTTCGAACGAGCAGTACTTC.